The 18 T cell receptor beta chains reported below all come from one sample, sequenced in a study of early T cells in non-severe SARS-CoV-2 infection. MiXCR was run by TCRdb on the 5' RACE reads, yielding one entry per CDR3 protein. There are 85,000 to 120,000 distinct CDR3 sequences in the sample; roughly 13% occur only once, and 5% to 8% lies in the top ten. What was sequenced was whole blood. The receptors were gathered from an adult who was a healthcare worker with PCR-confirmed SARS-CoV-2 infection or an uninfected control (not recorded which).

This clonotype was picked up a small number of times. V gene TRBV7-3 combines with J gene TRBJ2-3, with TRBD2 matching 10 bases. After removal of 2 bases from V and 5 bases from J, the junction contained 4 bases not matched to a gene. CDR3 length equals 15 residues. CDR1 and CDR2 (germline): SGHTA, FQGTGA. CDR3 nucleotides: TGTGCCAGCAGCTTAGTAGCGGGGGGTCGAGATACGCAGTATTTT. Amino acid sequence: CASSLVAGGRDTQYF.

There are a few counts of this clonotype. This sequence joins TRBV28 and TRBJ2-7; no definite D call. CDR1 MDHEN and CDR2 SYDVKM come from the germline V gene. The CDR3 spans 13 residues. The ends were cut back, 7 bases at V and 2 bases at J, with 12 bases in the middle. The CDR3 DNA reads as TGTGCCAGCAAGGTAGGGTCTACCTACGAGCAGTACTTC. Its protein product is CASKVGSTYEQYF.

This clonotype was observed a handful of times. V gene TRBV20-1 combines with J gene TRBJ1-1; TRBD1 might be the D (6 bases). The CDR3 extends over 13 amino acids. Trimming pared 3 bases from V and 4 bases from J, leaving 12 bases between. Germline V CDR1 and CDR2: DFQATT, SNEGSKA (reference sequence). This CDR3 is CSASLAGVTEAFF. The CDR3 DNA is TGCAGTGCTAGTCTAGCAGGGGTCACTGAAGCTTTCTTT.

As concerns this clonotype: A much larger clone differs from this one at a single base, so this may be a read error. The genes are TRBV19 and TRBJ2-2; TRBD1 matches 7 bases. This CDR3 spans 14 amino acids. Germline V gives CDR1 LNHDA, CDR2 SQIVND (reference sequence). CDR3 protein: CASSTQGRIGEPFF. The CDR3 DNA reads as TGTGCCAGTAGTACACAGGGGCGTATCGGGGAGCCGTTTTTT.

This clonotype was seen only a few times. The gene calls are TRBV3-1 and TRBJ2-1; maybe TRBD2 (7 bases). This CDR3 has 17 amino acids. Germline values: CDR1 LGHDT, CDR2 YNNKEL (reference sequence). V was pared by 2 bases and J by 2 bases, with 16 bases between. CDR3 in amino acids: CASSQFVRGGAYNEQFF. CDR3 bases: TGTGCCAGCAGCCAATTCGTGCGCGGGGGCGCCTACAATGAGCAGTTCTTC.

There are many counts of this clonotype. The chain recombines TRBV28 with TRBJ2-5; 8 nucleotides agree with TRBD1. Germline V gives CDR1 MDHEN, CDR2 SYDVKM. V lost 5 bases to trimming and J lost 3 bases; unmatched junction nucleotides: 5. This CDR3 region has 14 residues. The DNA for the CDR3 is TGTGCCAGCAGTCCTCAGACAGGGGAAGAGACCCAGTACTTC. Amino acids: CASSPQTGEETQYF.

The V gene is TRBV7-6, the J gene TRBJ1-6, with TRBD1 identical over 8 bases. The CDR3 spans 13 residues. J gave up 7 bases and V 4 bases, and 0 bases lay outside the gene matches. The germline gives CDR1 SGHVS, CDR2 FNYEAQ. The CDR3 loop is CASSSGGNSPLHF. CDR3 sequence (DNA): TGTGCCAGCAGCTCAGGGGGCAATTCACCCCTCCACTTT.

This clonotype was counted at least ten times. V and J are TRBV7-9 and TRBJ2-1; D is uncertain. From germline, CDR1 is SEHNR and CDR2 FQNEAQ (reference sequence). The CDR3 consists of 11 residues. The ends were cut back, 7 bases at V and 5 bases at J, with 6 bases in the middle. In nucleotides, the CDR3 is TGTGCCAGCAAGAGGAACAATGAGCAGTTCTTC. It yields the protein CASKRNNEQFF.

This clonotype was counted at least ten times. CDR3 DNA: TGTGCCAGCAGCCAATTTCTAGGGGCGAACACCGGGGAGCTGTTTTTT. Its protein is CASSQFLGANTGELFF. The V and J genes are TRBV4-2 and TRBJ2-2; perhaps TRBD1 as D (5 bases). The CDR3 spans 16 residues. Trimming pared 2 bases from V and 0 bases from J, leaving 10 bases between. CDR1 and CDR2 from the germline V gene are LGHNA and YNFKEQ.

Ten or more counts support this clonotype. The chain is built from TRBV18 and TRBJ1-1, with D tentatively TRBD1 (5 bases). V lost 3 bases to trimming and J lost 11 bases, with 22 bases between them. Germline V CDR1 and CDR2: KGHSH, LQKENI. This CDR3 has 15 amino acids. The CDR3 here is CASSPPGTPHANAFF. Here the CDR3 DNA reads TGTGCCAGCTCACCCCCCGGGACCCCGCACGCGAATGCTTTCTTT.

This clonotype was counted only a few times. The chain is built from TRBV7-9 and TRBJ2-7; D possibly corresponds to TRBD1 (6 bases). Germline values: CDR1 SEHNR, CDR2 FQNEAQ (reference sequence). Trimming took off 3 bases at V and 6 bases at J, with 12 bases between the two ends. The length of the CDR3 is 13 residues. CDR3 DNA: TGTGCCAGCAGCTTTGCAGGGGCCCCCGAGCAGTACTTC. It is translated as CASSFAGAPEQYF.

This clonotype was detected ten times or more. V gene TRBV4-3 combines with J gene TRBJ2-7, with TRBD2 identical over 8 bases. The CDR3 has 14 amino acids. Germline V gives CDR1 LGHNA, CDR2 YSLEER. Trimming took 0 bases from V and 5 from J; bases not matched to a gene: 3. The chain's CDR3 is CASSQDERENEQYF. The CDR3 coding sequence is TGCGCCAGCAGCCAAGATGAGCGGGAGAACGAGCAGTACTTC.

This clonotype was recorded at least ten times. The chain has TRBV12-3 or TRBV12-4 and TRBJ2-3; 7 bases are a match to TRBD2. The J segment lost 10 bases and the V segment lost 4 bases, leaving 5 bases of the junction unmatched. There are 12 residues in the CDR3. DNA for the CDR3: TGTGCCAGCAGTTCCGCGGGAGAGGCGCAGTATTTT. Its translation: CASSSAGEAQYF.

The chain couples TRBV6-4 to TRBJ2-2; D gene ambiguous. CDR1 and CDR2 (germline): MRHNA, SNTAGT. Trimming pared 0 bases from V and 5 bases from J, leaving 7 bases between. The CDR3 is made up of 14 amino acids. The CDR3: CASSDSVGTGELFF. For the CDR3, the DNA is TGTGCCAGCAGTGACTCCGTAGGGACCGGGGAGCTGTTTTTT.

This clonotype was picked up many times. CDR3 bases: TGTGCCAGCAGCTCCCCCCGAGCGGGACCCTCTGGGGCCAACGTCCTGACTTTC. Translating it yields CASSSPRAGPSGANVLTF. V is TRBV11-2 and J is TRBJ2-6; 7 nucleotides agree with TRBD2. The V gene's germline CDR1 is SGHAT and CDR2 FQNNGV. The trim removed 4 bases at V and 0 bases at J, leaving 9 bases unmatched. The CDR3 loop spans 18 amino acids.

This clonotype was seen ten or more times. Written as DNA, the CDR3 is TGTGCCAGCAGCAGGGTATGGGAGACCCAGTACTTC. Encoded protein: CASSRVWETQYF. The rearrangement links TRBV12-3 or TRBV12-4 to TRBJ2-5, with TRBD1 as a possible D gene (5 bases). This CDR3 is built from 12 residues. V lost 6 bases and J lost 5, with 10 bases in between.

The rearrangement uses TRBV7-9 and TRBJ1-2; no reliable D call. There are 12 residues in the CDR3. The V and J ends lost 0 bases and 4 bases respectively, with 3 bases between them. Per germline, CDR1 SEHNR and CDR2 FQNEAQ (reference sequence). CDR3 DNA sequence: TGTGCCAGCAGCTTAGCCCTCTATGGCTACACCTTC. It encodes CASSLALYGYTF.

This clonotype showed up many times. CDR3 region: CASSSRLTRADTQYF. The CDR3 region has the DNA TGTGCCAGCAGCAGCCGCCTTACCCGAGCAGATACGCAGTATTTT. The chain uses TRBV11-2 and TRBJ2-3, with D uncertain. This CDR3 is built from 15 residues. The germline gives CDR1 SGHAT, CDR2 FQNNGV. V lost 5 bases, J lost 4 bases, and 16 bases lay in between.